A selection of T cell receptor beta chains follows, all from one sample in a study of Tregs in tolerant kidney transplant recipients. This table comes from immunoSEQ multiplex PCR, and its TCRdb copy is limited to in-frame clones, with some not included. The table includes 200,000 to 300,000 clones, roughly four fifths detected once. The sample was CD4+ T cells from blood. Every receptor here comes from a human donor in good health. CDR3s include the opening cysteine and the closing phenylalanine or tryptophan. The D gene is left open where the match is weak. Only some rows state a clone size, as once, few, many or a class for expanded clones.

>-|TRBJ2-7|TRBV4-2|-
CASSQDPAGVFSYEQYF
TGTGCCAGCAGCCAAGATCCGGCAGGGGTGTTTAGTTACGAGCAGTACTTC
>-|TRBJ1-2|TRBV19|TRBD1
CASRTGPSSGYTF
TGTGCCAGTAGGACAGGGCCTTCCAGTGGCTACACCTTC
>-|TRBJ2-1|TRBV10-1|TRBD2
CASQPGGSYNEQFF
TGCGCCAGCCAACCGGGAGGCTCCTACAATGAGCAGTTCTTC
>-|TRBJ2-5|TRBV4-1|TRBD2
CASSQPLAGASETQYF
TGCGCCAGCAGCCAACCACTAGCGGGAGCGTCGGAGACCCAGTACTTC
>-|TRBJ1-6|TRBV7-2|TRBD1
CASSYRDRVNSPLHF
TGTGCCAGCAGCTACCGGGACAGAGTCAATTCACCCCTCCACTTT
>-|TRBJ2-1|TRBV18|TRBD2
CASSPQRGDEQFF
TGTGCCAGCTCACCACAGCGGGGGGATGAGCAGTTCTTC
>once|TRBJ1-5|TRBV18|-
CASSPNSPDSNQPQHF
TGTGCCAGCTCACCTAACAGCCCGGATAGCAATCAGCCCCAGCATTTT
>-|TRBJ1-1|TRBV14|TRBD1
CASSLRTGRMNTEAFF
TGTGCCAGCAGCCTACGGACAGGGAGGATGAACACTGAAGCTTTCTTT
>-|TRBJ1-6|TRBV6-5|-
CASSYQGGNSPLHF
TGTGCCAGCAGTTATCAGGGTGGGAATTCACCCCTCCACTTT
>-|TRBJ2-3|TRBV5-4|TRBD2
CASSERGGRDTQYF
TGTGCCAGCAGCGAGCGGGGGGGCCGGGATACGCAGTATTTT
>-|TRBJ2-7|TRBV27|-
CASSNQGPGEQYF
TGTGCCAGCAGTAATCAGGGTCCGGGGGAGCAGTACTTC
>-|TRBJ1-1|TRBV11-3|-
CASSLSYGEAFF
TGTGCCAGCAGCTTATCGTATGGTGAAGCTTTCTTT
>few|TRBJ2-7|TRBV5-1|TRBD2
CASSGAGGTSYEQYF
TGCGCCAGCAGCGGGGCGGGGGGAACCTCCTACGAGCAGTACTTC
>-|TRBJ1-2|TRBV5-1|-
CASALDKNYGYTF
TGCGCTTCCGCCCTGGACAAGAACTATGGCTACACCTTC
>-|TRBJ1-2|TRBV15|TRBD1
CATSLDRVGYTF
TGTGCCACCAGCCTGGACAGGGTCGGCTACACCTTC
>once|TRBJ2-7|TRBV19|-
CASSQRGQPAGYEQYF
TGTGCCAGTTCCCAACGGGGACAGCCTGCGGGATACGAGCAGTACTTC
>-|TRBJ2-7|TRBV7-2|TRBD2
CASSLTSSGNGYEQYF
TGTGCCAGCAGCTTAACTTCTAGCGGGAATGGCTACGAGCAGTACTTC
>-|TRBJ2-1|TRBV6-4|TRBD1
CASSPGGRSYNEQFF
TGTGCCAGCAGTCCAGGGGGCCGCTCCTACAATGAGCAGTTCTTC
>-|TRBJ1-4|TRBV7-9|-
CASSSDIVLQKLFF
TGTGCCAGCAGCTCGGACATAGTCCTCCAGAAACTGTTTTTT
>-|TRBJ1-1|TRBV7-9|-
CASSHRQGEAFF
TGTGCCAGCAGCCACCGGCAAGGAGAAGCTTTCTTT
>once|TRBJ2-2|TRBV10-1|TRBD2
CASSELAGEGSTGELFF
TGCGCCAGCAGTGAACTAGCGGGAGAGGGGAGCACCGGGGAGCTGTTTTTT
>-|TRBJ1-2|TRBV15|-
CATSPSDNYGYTF
TGTGCCACCAGCCCCTCGGATAACTATGGCTACACCTTC
>-|TRBJ1-1|TRBV2|-
CASSEAWRGTEAFF
TGTGCCAGCAGTGAAGCATGGAGGGGCACTGAAGCTTTCTTT
>-|TRBJ2-5|TRBV7-2|-
CASSLWRGGETQYF
TGTGCCAGCAGCTTATGGAGGGGGGGGGAGACCCAGTACTTC
>-|TRBJ1-2|TRBV27|-
CASSLRLPGPDGYTF
TGTGCCAGCAGTTTGCGGCTACCAGGGCCGGATGGCTACACCTTC